This T cell receptor beta chain was recovered during a study of blood T cell repertoires in COVID-19. Study-wide background: From T cells, B-cell-depleted T cells, or PBMCs came the material, which was cDNA or gDNA.

The repertoire was sequenced with immunoSEQ multiplex PCR; TCRdb's copy has only in-frame clones and lacks some. The table lists some 22,000 clones, around 84% of them singletons, with around 18% in the top ten. CDR1 and CDR2 from the germline V gene are SEHNR and FQNEAQ (reference sequence). The CDR3 totals 14 residues. V was pared by 2 bases and J by 2 bases, with 2 bases of the junction left unmatched. Sequences were obtained from peripheral blood. The chain couples TRBV7-9 to TRBJ2-5, with 7 bases that match TRBD1. This sequence originates from a woman aged 80 or over with acute or convalescent COVID-19. CDR3 protein: CASSLQGVQETQYF. CDR3 bases: TGTGCCAGCAGCTTACAGGGGGTTCAAGAGACCCAGTACTTC.